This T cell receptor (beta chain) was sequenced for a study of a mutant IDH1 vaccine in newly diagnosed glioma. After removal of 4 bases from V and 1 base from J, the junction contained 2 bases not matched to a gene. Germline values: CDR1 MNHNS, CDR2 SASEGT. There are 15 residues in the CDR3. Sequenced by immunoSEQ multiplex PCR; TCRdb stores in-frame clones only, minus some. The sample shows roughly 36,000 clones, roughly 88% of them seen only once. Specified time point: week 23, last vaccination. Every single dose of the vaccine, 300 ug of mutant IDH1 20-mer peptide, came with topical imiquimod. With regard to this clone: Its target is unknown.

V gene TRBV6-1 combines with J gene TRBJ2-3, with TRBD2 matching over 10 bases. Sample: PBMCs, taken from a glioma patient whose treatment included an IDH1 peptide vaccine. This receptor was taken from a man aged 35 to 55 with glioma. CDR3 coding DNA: TGTGCCAGCAGTGTCCTAGCGGGGGGCACAGATACGCAGTATTTT. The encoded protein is CASSVLAGGTDTQYF.